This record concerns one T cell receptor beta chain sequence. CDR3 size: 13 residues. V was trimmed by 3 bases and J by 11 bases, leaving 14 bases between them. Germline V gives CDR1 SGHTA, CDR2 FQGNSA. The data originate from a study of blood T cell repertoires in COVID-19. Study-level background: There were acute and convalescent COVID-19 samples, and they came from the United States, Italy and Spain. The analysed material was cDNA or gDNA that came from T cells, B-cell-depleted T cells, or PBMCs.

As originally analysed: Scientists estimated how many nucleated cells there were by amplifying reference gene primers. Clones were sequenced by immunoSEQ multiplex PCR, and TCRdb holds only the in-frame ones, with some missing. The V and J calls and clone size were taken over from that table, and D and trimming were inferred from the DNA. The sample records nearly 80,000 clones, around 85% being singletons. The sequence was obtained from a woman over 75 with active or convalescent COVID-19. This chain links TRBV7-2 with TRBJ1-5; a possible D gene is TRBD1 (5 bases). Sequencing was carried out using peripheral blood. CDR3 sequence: CASSFGGNPAQHF. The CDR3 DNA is TGTGCCAGCAGCTTCGGGGGGAATCCAGCCCAGCATTTT.